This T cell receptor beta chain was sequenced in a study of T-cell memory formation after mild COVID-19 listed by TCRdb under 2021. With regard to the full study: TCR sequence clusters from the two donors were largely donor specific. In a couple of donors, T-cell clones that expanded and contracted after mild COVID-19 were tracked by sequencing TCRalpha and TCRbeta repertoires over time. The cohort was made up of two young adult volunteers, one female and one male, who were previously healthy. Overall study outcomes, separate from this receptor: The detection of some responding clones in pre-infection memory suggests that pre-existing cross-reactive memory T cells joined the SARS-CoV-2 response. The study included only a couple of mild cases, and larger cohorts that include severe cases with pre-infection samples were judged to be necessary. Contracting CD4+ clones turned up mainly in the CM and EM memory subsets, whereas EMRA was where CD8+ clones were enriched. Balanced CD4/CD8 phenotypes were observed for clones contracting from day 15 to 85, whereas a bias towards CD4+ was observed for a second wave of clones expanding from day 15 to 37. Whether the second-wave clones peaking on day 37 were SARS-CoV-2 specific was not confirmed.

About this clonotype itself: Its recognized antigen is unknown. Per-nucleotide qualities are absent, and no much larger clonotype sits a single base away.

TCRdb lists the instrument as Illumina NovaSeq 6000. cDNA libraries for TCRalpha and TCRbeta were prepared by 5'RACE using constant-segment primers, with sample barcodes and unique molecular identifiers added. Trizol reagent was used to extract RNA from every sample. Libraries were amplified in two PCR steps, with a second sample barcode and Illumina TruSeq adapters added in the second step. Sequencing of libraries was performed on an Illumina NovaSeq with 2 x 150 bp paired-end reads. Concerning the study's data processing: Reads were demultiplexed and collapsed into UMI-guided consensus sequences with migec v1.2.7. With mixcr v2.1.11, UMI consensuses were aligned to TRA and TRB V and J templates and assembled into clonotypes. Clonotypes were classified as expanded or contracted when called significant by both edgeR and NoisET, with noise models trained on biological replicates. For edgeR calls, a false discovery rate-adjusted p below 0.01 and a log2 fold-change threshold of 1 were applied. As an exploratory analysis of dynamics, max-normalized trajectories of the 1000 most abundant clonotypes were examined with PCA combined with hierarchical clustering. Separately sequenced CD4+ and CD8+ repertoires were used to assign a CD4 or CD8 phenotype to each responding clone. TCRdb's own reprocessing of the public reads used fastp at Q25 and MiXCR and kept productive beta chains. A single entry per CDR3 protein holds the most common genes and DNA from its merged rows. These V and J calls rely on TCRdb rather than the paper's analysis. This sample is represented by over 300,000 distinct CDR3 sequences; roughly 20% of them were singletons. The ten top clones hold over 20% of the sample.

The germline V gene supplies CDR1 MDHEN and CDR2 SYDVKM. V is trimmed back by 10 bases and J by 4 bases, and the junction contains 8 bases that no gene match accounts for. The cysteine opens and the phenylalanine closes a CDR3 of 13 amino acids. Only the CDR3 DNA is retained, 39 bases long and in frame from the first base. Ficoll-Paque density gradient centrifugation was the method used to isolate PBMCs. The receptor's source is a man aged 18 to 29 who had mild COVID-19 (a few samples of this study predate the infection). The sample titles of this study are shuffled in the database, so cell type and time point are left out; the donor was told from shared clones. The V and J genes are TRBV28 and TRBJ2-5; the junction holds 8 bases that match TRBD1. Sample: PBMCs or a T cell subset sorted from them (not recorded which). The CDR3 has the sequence CATRDRRVETQYF. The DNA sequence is TGTGCCACCCGGGACAGGCGCGTAGAGACCCAGTACTTC.